These T cell receptor beta chains were read from a single sample in a study of blood T cell repertoires in COVID-19. Using immunoSEQ multiplex PCR, the repertoire was profiled, and TCRdb retains in-frame clones only, with some absent. This sample has 150,000 to 180,000 clones; around 83% occur once, and the top ten carry 25% to 30%. Source material: peripheral blood. The receptor set was obtained from a woman in her fifties or sixties with acute or convalescent COVID-19. CDR3s include the opening cysteine and the closing phenylalanine or tryptophan.

v_gene: TRBV18; j_gene: TRBJ2-3; CDR3aa: CASSGQGQIDTQYF
v_gene: TRBV27; j_gene: TRBJ1-6; CDR3aa: CASSSLPPTWDSPLHF
v_gene: TRBV18; j_gene: TRBJ1-5; CDR3aa: CASSPTLAGGTGQPQHF
v_gene: TRBV5-1; j_gene: TRBJ2-2; CDR3aa: CASSLAGETGELFF
v_gene: TRBV7-3; j_gene: TRBJ2-3; CDR3aa: CASSLSYTDTQYF
v_gene: TRBV19; j_gene: TRBJ2-6; CDR3aa: CASSRVGLDTHSGANVLTF
v_gene: TRBV18; j_gene: TRBJ2-2; CDR3aa: CASSPVQQGRTGELFF
v_gene: TRBV15; j_gene: TRBJ2-3; CDR3aa: CATSRVTGITDTQYF
v_gene: TRBV30; j_gene: TRBJ1-2; CDR3aa: CAWSPGEGYGYTF
v_gene: TRBV5-4; j_gene: TRBJ2-1; CDR3aa: CASSLDRGTYNEQFF
v_gene: TRBV27; j_gene: TRBJ1-5; CDR3aa: CASSLLTGGGQPQHF
v_gene: TRBV5-1; j_gene: TRBJ1-2; CDR3aa: CASSPTGTAYDGYTF
v_gene: TRBV5-1; j_gene: TRBJ2-7; CDR3aa: CASSPGTGPLEQYF
v_gene: TRBV30; j_gene: TRBJ2-1; CDR3aa: CAWEPGSYNEQFF
v_gene: TRBV30; j_gene: TRBJ1-3; CDR3aa: CAWSASGYGNTIYF
v_gene: TRBV6-5; j_gene: TRBJ1-5; CDR3aa: CASRGNEGQPQHF
v_gene: TRBV21-1; j_gene: TRBJ2-6; CDR3aa: CASSASFLWGLAGANVLTF
v_gene: TRBV19; j_gene: TRBJ1-5; CDR3aa: CASSRQGAGNQPQHF
v_gene: TRBV28; j_gene: TRBJ1-2; CDR3aa: CASRKGGGYTF
v_gene: TRBV10-2; j_gene: TRBJ2-1; CDR3aa: CASYGTQSSYNEQFF
v_gene: TRBV27; j_gene: TRBJ1-1; CDR3aa: CASKQQGATEAFF
v_gene: TRBV4-1; j_gene: TRBJ2-1; CDR3aa: CASSQVGRQGREQFF
v_gene: TRBV6-1; j_gene: TRBJ2-1; CDR3aa: CASSEGLAGGNEQFF
v_gene: TRBV5-1; j_gene: TRBJ1-2; CDR3aa: CASSPRQGTNYGYTF
v_gene: TRBV15; j_gene: TRBJ1-4; CDR3aa: CATSRYGGSTTNEKLFF
v_gene: TRBV5-1; j_gene: TRBJ2-1; CDR3aa: CASSLPGLAGRDEQFF
v_gene: TRBV7-3; j_gene: TRBJ1-1; CDR3aa: CASSRRRNTEAFF
v_gene: TRBV5-1; j_gene: TRBJ1-1; CDR3aa: CASSTTGDTEAFF
v_gene: TRBV7-6; j_gene: TRBJ1-3; CDR3aa: CASSSGSRSSGNTIYF
v_gene: TRBV6-5; j_gene: TRBJ2-1; CDR3aa: CASSLQTSLNEQFF
v_gene: TRBV7-3; j_gene: TRBJ2-3; CDR3aa: CASSRTSGGMYTQYF
v_gene: TRBV18; j_gene: TRBJ1-6; CDR3aa: CASSAGPNSPLHF
v_gene: TRBV5-8; j_gene: TRBJ2-7; CDR3aa: CASSLQGNRAYEQYF
v_gene: TRBV6-6; j_gene: TRBJ1-1; CDR3aa: CASSEPGQGFPEAFF
v_gene: TRBV10-3; j_gene: TRBJ2-5; CDR3aa: CAISERLSGGASSETQYF
v_gene: TRBV5-6; j_gene: TRBJ2-2; CDR3aa: CASSRELYTGELFF
v_gene: TRBV4-1; j_gene: TRBJ1-1; CDR3aa: CASSDGQPYTEAFF
v_gene: TRBV28; j_gene: TRBJ1-5; CDR3aa: CASSGGVSNQPQHF
v_gene: TRBV2; j_gene: TRBJ1-5; CDR3aa: CASRPLQGNQPQHF
v_gene: TRBV7-9; j_gene: TRBJ2-3; CDR3aa: CATPDRRDLHTDTQYF
v_gene: TRBV24-1; j_gene: TRBJ1-5; CDR3aa: CATSASGYSNQPQHF
v_gene: TRBV6-5; j_gene: TRBJ1-3; CDR3aa: CAVTERQGAGNTIYF
v_gene: TRBV27; j_gene: TRBJ2-6; CDR3aa: CASSQRTASGANVLTF
v_gene: TRBV19; j_gene: TRBJ1-2; CDR3aa: CASSPWDKNGGYTF
v_gene: TRBV5-5; j_gene: TRBJ1-2; CDR3aa: CASSSTGQTYGYTF
v_gene: TRBV5-6; j_gene: TRBJ2-2; CDR3aa: CASSPPHLRVGELFF